Listed here are 10 T cell receptor beta chains from one sample, sequenced in a study of shared clonotypes between healthy human individuals. Selected positively for CCR7 and CD45RO-negative, naive CD8 cells excluded terminally differentiated effector memory CD45RA+ cells. Sequenced by immunoSEQ multiplex PCR; TCRdb stores in-frame clones only, minus some. The repertoire includes 650,000 to 800,000 clones, about 91% of them detected once, and 24% sits in the top ten. The sample consisted of naive CD8+ T cells sorted from blood. These receptors came from a man aged 25 to 40 in good health.

This rearrangement joins TRBV7-6 to TRBJ2-1, with TRBD1 identical over 8 bases. Germline V CDR1 and CDR2: SGHVS, FNYEAQ. This CDR3 region has 14 residues. V was clipped by 4 bases and J by 8 bases; unmatched bases: 7. CDR3 in DNA: TGTGCCAGCAGCTCTCTGGTACAGGGGGATGAGCAGTTCTTC. Its protein is CASSSLVQGDEQFF.

The J gene is TRBJ2-2, the V gene TRBV27; 7 bases align to TRBD1. J was trimmed by 11 bases and V by 6 bases; bases with no gene match: 9. The germline V gene encodes CDR1 MNHEY and CDR2 SMNVEV (reference sequence). The CDR3 is made up of 13 amino acids. The CDR3 reads CASREGGISELFF. The CDR3 DNA reads as TGTGCCAGCAGGGAAGGGGGCATTTCAGAGCTGTTTTTT.

V usage is TRBV5-5 and J usage is TRBJ2-2; D unclear. Germline CDR1 and CDR2: SGHKS and YYEKEE (reference sequence). This CDR3 has 15 amino acids. The V end lost 0 bases, the J end lost 6 bases, and 12 bases lay between the germline ends. The CDR3 loop is CASSLVVGSAGELFF. The DNA of the CDR3 is TGTGCCAGCAGCTTGGTTGTGGGAAGCGCCGGGGAGCTGTTTTTT.

This clone was recorded at least ten times. The rearrangement uses TRBV6-4 and TRBJ2-1; D unresolved. Germline CDR1 and CDR2: MRHNA and SNTAGT. The CDR3 is 16 amino acids. V was cut by 4 bases and J by 0 bases, with 13 bases left in between. CDR3 nucleotides: TGTGCCAGCAGTGGACCCCGGCTTCACTCCTACAATGAGCAGTTCTTC. Amino acid sequence: CASSGPRLHSYNEQFF.

The chain recombines TRBV4-1 with TRBJ2-7, with 12 bases aligning to TRBD2. Germline V gene sequence: CDR1 MGHRA, CDR2 YSYEKL. CDR3 length: 17 amino acids. V shed 2 bases and J 7 bases; nucleotides not matched to a gene: 12. CDR3 nucleotides: TGCGCCAGCAGCCAAAGGTGGCTAGCGGGAGGGCCAGGGGAGCAGTACTTC. Amino acid sequence: CASSQRWLAGGPGEQYF.

This rearrangement joins TRBV10-2 to TRBJ2-1; D ambiguous. Germline assignment: CDR1 WSHSY and CDR2 SAAADI. V lost 8 bases to trimming and J lost 1 base, with 12 bases between them. The CDR3 extends over 14 amino acids. DNA for the CDR3: TGCGCCAGCGAAGTGGAAATGTCCTACAATGAGCAGTTCTTC. It codes for CASEVEMSYNEQFF.

This sequence joins TRBV5-4 and TRBJ2-7; possible D gene TRBD1, 5 bases. V lost 2 bases, J lost 3 bases, and 9 bases lay in between. The CDR3 length is 13 residues. Germline CDR1 SGHNT, CDR2 YYREEE (reference sequence). CDR3 nucleotide sequence: TGTGCCAGCAGCTTTCAGGGTGTCTACGAGCAGTACTTC. Its translation is CASSFQGVYEQYF.

CDR3 protein: CASSPDRGPYNEQFF. In nucleotides, the CDR3 is TGTGCCAGCAGTCCTGACAGGGGACCCTACAATGAGCAGTTCTTC. This chain joins TRBV27 and TRBJ2-1; 8 bases agree with TRBD1. Germline CDR1 MNHEY, CDR2 SMNVEV (reference sequence). The CDR3 is 15 amino acids. The junction had 5 bases not matched to a gene; V was cut back by 5 bases and J by 2 bases.

The chain links TRBV13 to TRBJ2-3; tentatively, D is TRBD1 (6 bases). Germline-derived CDR1 and CDR2 are PRHDT and FYEKMQ (reference sequence). This CDR3 is 16 amino acids long. Trimming took 6 bases from V and 6 from J, leaving 22 bases between them. The CDR3 nucleotides are TGTGCCAGCAGTTCTCGGGTGGCGCCAGGGGCGGATACGCAGTATTTT. Its translation is CASSSRVAPGADTQYF. The full variable domain, completed using reference TRBV13 and TRBJ2-3, is AAGVIQSPRHLIKEKRETATLKCYPIPRHDTVYWYQQGPGQDPQFLISFYEKMQSDKGSIPDRFSAQQFSDYHSELNMSSLELGDSALYFCASSSRVAPGADTQYFGPGTRLTVL.

The V and J genes are TRBV4-1 and TRBJ2-1; D may be TRBD1 or TRBD2 (5 bases each). This CDR3 has 14 residues. Germline V gene data show CDR1 as MGHRA and CDR2 as YSYEKL. The V gene lost 1 base and the J gene lost 8 bases, with 12 bases spanning the gap. CDR3 sequence: CASSQGDVRHEQFF. For the CDR3, the DNA is TGCGCCAGCAGCCAAGGGGACGTAAGACATGAGCAGTTCTTC.